The 4 T cell receptor beta chains presented below share a single source sample, sequenced in a study of control samples from healthy donors and cancer patients. Assay used: immunoSEQ multiplex PCR; TCRdb lists only in-frame clones, some missing. The sample carries approximately 150,000 clones, about 91% recorded once. Material for sequencing was blood. Receptors originate from a man aged 18-30 years in good health.

This clone showed up just once. The rearrangement links TRBV6-6 to TRBJ1-2; no reliable D call. The CDR3 totals 13 residues. Germline-derived CDR1 and CDR2 are MNHNY and SVGAGI (reference sequence). Trimming took 2 bases from V and 8 from J, leaving 12 bases between them. The CDR3 DNA reads TGTGCCAGCAGTTACCTCTCGAATGAGGGCTACACCTTC. Its protein product is CASSYLSNEGYTF.

This clone came up once. This sequence joins TRBV12-3 or TRBV12-4 and TRBJ1-5; D perhaps matches TRBD1 (5 bases). CDR3 length: 13 amino acids. The germline V and J ends were trimmed by 9 bases and 4 bases, with 13 bases remaining between them. CDR3 in amino acids: CASSSRANQPQHF. The CDR3 DNA follows: TGTGCCAGTTCGTCCAGGGCGAATCAGCCCCAGCATTTT.

The chain is built from TRBV18 and TRBJ1-1; D perhaps matches TRBD1 (6 bases). Trimming shortened V by 0 bases and J by 4 bases, and 9 bases separated the two germline ends. Germline V CDR1 and CDR2: KGHSH, LQKENI. There are 14 residues in the CDR3. The CDR3 sequence: CASSPPGGPTEAFF. CDR3 DNA: TGTGCCAGCTCACCACCGGGGGGGCCCACTGAAGCTTTCTTT.

The chain combines TRBV30 with TRBJ2-3; 8 nucleotides agree with TRBD2. Germline lookup yields CDR1 GTSNPN and CDR2 SVGIG (reference sequence). V trimming: 4 bases; J trimming: 0 bases; junction bases outside the gene matches: 6. This CDR3 spans 15 amino acids. The CDR3 region is CAWTRLAQSTDTQYF. The CDR3 DNA is TGTGCCTGGACCCGACTAGCGCAAAGCACAGATACGCAGTATTTT.